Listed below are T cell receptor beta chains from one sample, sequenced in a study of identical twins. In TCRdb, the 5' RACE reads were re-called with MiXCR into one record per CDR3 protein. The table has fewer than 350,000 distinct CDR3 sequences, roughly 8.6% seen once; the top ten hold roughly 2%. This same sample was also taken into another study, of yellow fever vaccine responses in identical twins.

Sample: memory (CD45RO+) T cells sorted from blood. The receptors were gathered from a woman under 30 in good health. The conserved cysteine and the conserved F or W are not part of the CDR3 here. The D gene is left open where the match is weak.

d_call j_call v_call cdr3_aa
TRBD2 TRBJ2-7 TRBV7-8 ASSPGTSGSEQY
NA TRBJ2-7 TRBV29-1 SVEERPGYEQY
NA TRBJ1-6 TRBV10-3 AISESQDYNSPLH
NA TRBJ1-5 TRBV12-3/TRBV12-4 ASSFVGSGQPQH
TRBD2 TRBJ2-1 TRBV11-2 ASSLDYRYLAENEQF
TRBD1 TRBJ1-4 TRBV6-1 ASSGDREVEKLF
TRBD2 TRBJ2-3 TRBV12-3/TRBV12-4 ASSLSSGYTDTQY
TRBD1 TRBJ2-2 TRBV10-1 AGPIYRGNTGELF
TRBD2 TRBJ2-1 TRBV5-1 ASSPETLAGGPYEQF
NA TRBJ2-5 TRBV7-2 ASSFGPQETQY
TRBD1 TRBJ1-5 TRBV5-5 ASSIGQANQPQH
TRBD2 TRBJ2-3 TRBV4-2 ASSQPLHSSGGAPDTQY
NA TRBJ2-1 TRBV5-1 ASSQGSGWNEQF
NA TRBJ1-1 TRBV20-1 SARGRVTEAF
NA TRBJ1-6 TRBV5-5 ASSPEPHNSPLH
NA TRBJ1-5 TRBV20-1 SARDGTHGQPQH
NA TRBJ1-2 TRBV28 ASSSGTAGYT
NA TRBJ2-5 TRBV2 ASSGLTGTWEAQY
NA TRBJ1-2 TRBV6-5 ASSYTGSLGYT
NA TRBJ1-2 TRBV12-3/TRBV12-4 ASSRLDGGYT
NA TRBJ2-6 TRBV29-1 SVESGAGANVLT
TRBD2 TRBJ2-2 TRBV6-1 ASSRTSGGATGELF
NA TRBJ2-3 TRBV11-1 ASSPRDVDTQY
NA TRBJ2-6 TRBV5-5 ASSLGPISGANVLT
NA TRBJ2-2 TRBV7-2 ASSLAGWNTGELF
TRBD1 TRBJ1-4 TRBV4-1 ASSQGDRENEKLF
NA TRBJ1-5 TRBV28 ASSRADLSNQPQH
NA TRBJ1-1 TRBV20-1 SARDLLGSEAF
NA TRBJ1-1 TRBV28 ASSLFPGGQVNGEAF
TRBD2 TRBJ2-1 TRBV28 GTVRGVYNEQF
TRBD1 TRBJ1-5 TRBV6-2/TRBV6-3 ASSPIGQGWVSVQPQH
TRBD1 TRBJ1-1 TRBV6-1 ASRVDRDAEAF
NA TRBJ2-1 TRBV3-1 ASSQAATVLNNEQF
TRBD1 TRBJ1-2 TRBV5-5 ASSEAGTGSYGYT
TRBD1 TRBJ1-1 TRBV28 ASSNRGEAF
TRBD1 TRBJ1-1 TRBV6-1 ASTPQGVNTEAF
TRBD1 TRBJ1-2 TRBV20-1 SAEFPGQGFGYT
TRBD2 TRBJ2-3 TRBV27 ASSLGAGGPYTDTQY
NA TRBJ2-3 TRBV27 ASRSASTDTQY
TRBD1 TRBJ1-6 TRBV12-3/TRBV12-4 ASNRGLSSPLH
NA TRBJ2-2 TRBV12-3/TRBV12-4 ASSLQVGELF
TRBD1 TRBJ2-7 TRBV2 ASSVNRGYYEQY
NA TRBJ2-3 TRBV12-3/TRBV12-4 ASSFLWSGVQNLTDTQY
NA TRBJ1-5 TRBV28 ASRGARHQPQH
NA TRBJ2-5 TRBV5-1 ASSLSRGSVETQY